This T cell receptor beta chain is from a study of cytomegalovirus exposure and HLA in healthy donors. This CDR3 is 16 amino acids long. The germline gives CDR1 MNHNY, CDR2 SVGAGI (reference sequence). Trimming removed 2 bases from V and 4 bases from J; junction bases left unmatched: 6. The primer mix had 60 Vbeta and 13 Jbeta primers. Repertoires were generated with immunoSEQ multiplex PCR, while TCRdb's copy carries only in-frame clones and drops some. The sample records fewer than 200,000 clones, roughly four fifths being singletons. This chain uses TRBV6-6 with TRBJ2-1; 9 nucleotides match TRBD2. Sequenced sample: PBMCs. The TCR was taken from a woman younger than 35 in good health and CMV-seropositive. CDR3 nucleotide sequence: TGTGCCAGCAGTTACGCGGGGGGGCCGGCTTACAATGAGCAGTTCTTC. It codes for CASSYAGGPAYNEQFF.